The next 28 T cell receptor beta chains were all read from a single sample in a study of CD8+ T cells in alopecia areata. Treatment specified: oral pan-JAK inhibitor, 5-10 mg twice daily. The authors extracted RNA and reverse transcribed it into cDNA as the sequencing template. Profiling relied on immunoSEQ multiplex PCR, and the TCRdb table lists in-frame clones only, not all of them. The table includes approximately 280,000 clones, roughly 64% detected once. The sample was CD4+ T cells sorted from blood, taken at week 24, from a patient treated with tofacitinib. These receptors were taken from a human donor with alopecia areata.

The gene calls are TRBV11-2 and TRBJ2-2; 10 bases align to TRBD1. This CDR3 is built from 15 residues. Germline CDR1 reads SGHAT; CDR2 reads FQNNGV. V lost 3 bases, J lost 7 bases, and 5 bases stayed unmatched. DNA of the CDR3: TGTGCCAGCAGCTTCGGGACAGGGGCGGTCGGGGAGCTGTTTTTT. It encodes CASSFGTGAVGELFF.

This chain links TRBV5-6 with TRBJ1-4, with D perhaps TRBD1 (6 bases). The germline gives CDR1 SGHDT, CDR2 YYEEEE. Trimming removed 4 bases at V and 8 bases at J, with 18 bases between. The CDR3 is 15 amino acids. CDR3 in amino acids: CASSRPGGPGEKLFF. The CDR3 bases are TGTGCCAGCAGCCGGCCGGGGGGGCCTGGGGAAAAACTGTTTTTT.

This clone turned up a few times. The V call is TRBV5-6, the J call TRBJ2-3, with TRBD2 matching 10 bases. Germline CDR1 reads SGHDT; CDR2 reads YYEEEE. This CDR3 has 15 amino acids. V trimming: 2 bases; J trimming: 3 bases; junction bases outside the gene matches: 3. CDR3 bases: TGTGCCAGCAGCTTTGGGGGACTAGCGACAGATACGCAGTATTTT. Residues: CASSFGGLATDTQYF. The whole variable domain, filled in from reference TRBV5-6 and TRBJ2-3, reads DAGVTQSPTHLIKTRGQQVTLRCSPKSGHDTVSWYQQALGQGPQFIFQYYEEEERQRGNFPDRFSGHQFPNYSSELNVNALLLGDSALYLCASSFGGLATDTQYFGPGTRLTVL.

The rearrangement links TRBV29-1 to TRBJ2-5; D is perhaps TRBD1 (6 bases). Germline V gene sequence: CDR1 SQVTM, CDR2 ANQGSEA. The CDR3 has 12 amino acids. The V end lost 1 base, the J end lost 5 bases, and 8 bases lay between the germline ends. Written as DNA, the CDR3 is TGCAGCGTTGAAGCAGGGGAGGAGACCCAGTACTTC. Its translation is CSVEAGEETQYF.

The V call is TRBV30, the J call TRBJ1-1; the D gene is possibly TRBD1 (5 bases). Trimming left V 2 bases short and J 3 bases short, with 10 bases between. Per germline, CDR1 GTSNPN and CDR2 SVGIG (reference sequence). The CDR3 length is 13 residues. For the CDR3, the DNA is TGTGCCTGGAGTTACACCAGGGACACTGAAGCTTTCTTT. Translating gives CAWSYTRDTEAFF.

On this clone: Other DNA variants within this sample encode the same CDR3. The V and J genes are TRBV20-1 and TRBJ2-5; D not certain. The V and J ends lost 1 base and 4 bases respectively, with 4 bases between them. The germline V gene encodes CDR1 DFQATT and CDR2 SNEGSKA (reference sequence). The length of the CDR3 is 11 residues. The CDR3 here is CSARARETQYF. The CDR3 DNA reads as TGCAGTGCTAGAGCTAGAGAGACCCAGTACTTC.

This clone appeared a single time. CDR3 region: CATSRGRRVNEQFF. In DNA, the CDR3 is TGTGCCACCAGCAGAGGTAGGAGGGTGAATGAGCAGTTCTTC. This chain uses TRBV15 with TRBJ2-1; possible D gene TRBD2, 6 bases. Germline CDR1 and CDR2: LNHNV and YYDKDF (reference sequence). V was shortened by 1 base and J by 7 bases, with 11 bases between the two germline ends. The CDR3 sequence is 14 residues long.

Details on this clone: Other DNA sequences in the same sample also yield this CDR3. The chain employs TRBV30 and TRBJ1-5; D unresolved. The V gene lost 5 bases and the J gene lost 0 bases, with 8 bases spanning the gap. Per the germline V gene, CDR1 is GTSNPN and CDR2 is SVGIG (reference sequence). This CDR3 is built from 13 residues. The CDR3 sequence: CAWSADSNQPQHF. The CDR3 DNA sequence: TGTGCCTGGTCCGCAGATAGCAATCAGCCCCAGCATTTT.

A few counts support this clone. This chain connects TRBV7-2 to TRBJ1-2; possibly TRBD1 for D (5 bases). This CDR3 contains 15 residues. V shed 1 base and J shed 4 bases, with 13 bases lying between them. Germline assignment: CDR1 SGHTA and CDR2 FQGNSA. The CDR3 is CASSLGVGVPYGYTF. CDR3 nucleotides: TGTGCCAGCAGCTTAGGGGTAGGGGTACCCTATGGCTACACCTTC.

The rearrangement uses TRBV30 and TRBJ1-2; 7 bases match TRBD1. Germline CDR1 is GTSNPN and CDR2 is SVGIG (reference sequence). The CDR3 contains 16 residues. J lost 7 bases, V lost 0 bases, and 14 bases had no gene match. The CDR3, as DNA: TGTGCCTGGAGTGTACGAGGCGAGGGGGCTCGGAGTGGCTACACCTTC. Protein sequence: CAWSVRGEGARSGYTF.

About this clone itself: Other DNA sequences in this specimen translate into the identical CDR3. This chain connects TRBV5-1 to TRBJ2-7, with TRBD1 identical over 9 bases. Losses at the gene ends were 4 bases for V and 4 bases for J; bases not matched to a gene: 6. The CDR3 is 14 amino acids. CDR1 and CDR2 from the germline V gene are SGHRS and YFSETQ. The chain's CDR3 is CASSLGQGMYEQYF. The CDR3, as DNA: TGCGCCAGCAGCCTAGGACAGGGGATGTACGAGCAGTACTTC. The full variable domain, rest sourced from reference TRBV5-1 and TRBJ2-7, is KAGVTQTPRYLIKTRGQQVTLSCSPISGHRSVSWYQQTPGQGLQFLFEYFSETQRNKGNFPGRFSGRQFSNSRSEMNVSTLELGDSALYLCASSLGQGMYEQYFGPGTRLTVT.

This sequence joins TRBV7-2 and TRBJ1-6; 7 bases map to TRBD1. Per germline, CDR1 SGHTA and CDR2 FQGNSA. With 0 bases clipped from V and 6 bases from J, the junction kept 8 bases outside the gene matches. The CDR3 spans 17 residues. In nucleotides, the CDR3 is TGTGCCAGCAGCTTAGCGCTGCGAGGGGGCAGTAATTCACCCCTCCACTTT. It specifies CASSLALRGGSNSPLHF.

This clone is a singleton in its sample. The chain couples TRBV7-9 to TRBJ2-1; maybe TRBD2 (5 bases). The CDR3 consists of 15 residues. The ends were cut back, 6 bases at V and 0 bases at J, with 12 bases in the middle. Per germline, CDR1 SEHNR and CDR2 FQNEAQ (reference sequence). The CDR3 reads CASRVSGPSYNEQFF. The CDR3 DNA sequence: TGTGCCAGCAGGGTGAGCGGTCCCTCCTACAATGAGCAGTTCTTC.

The CDR3 is CSVDGLAGRQETQYF. CDR3 sequence (DNA): TGCAGCGTTGACGGACTAGCGGGGAGACAAGAGACCCAGTACTTC. The chain is built from TRBV29-1 and TRBJ2-5, with 12 bases matching TRBD2. This CDR3 comprises 15 residues. J gave up 2 bases and V 3 bases, and 4 bases lay outside the gene matches. From germline, CDR1 is SQVTM and CDR2 ANQGSEA. Drawing the rest from reference TRBV29-1 and TRBJ2-5, the complete variable domain is SAVISQKPSRDICQRGTSLTIQCQVDSQVTMMFWYRQQPGQSLTLIATANQGSEATYESGFVIDKFPISRPNLTFSTLTVSNMSPEDSSIYLCSVDGLAGRQETQYFGPGTRLLVL.

The CDR3 sequence: CASSFSGTGHEKLFF. The CDR3 DNA is TGTGCCAGCAGTTTCTCCGGGACAGGACACGAAAAACTGTTTTTT. The chain joins TRBV5-6 to TRBJ1-4; the match to TRBD1 covers 8 bases. V dropped 5 bases and J dropped 8; count of bases not matched to a gene: 11. CDR3 length: 15 residues. Looked up from germline, CDR1 is SGHDT and CDR2 is YYEEEE. The whole variable domain, filled in from reference TRBV5-6 and TRBJ1-4, reads DAGVTQSPTHLIKTRGQQVTLRCSPKSGHDTVSWYQQALGQGPQFIFQYYEEEERQRGNFPDRFSGHQFPNYSSELNVNALLLGDSALYLCASSFSGTGHEKLFFGSGTQLSVL.

This sequence joins TRBV15 and TRBJ2-2, with 9 positions matching TRBD1. J gave up 8 bases and V 2 bases, and 9 bases lay outside the gene matches. Germline V CDR1 and CDR2: LNHNV, YYDKDF (reference sequence). This CDR3 has 16 residues. CDR3 sequence reads: CATSRNRGQTRGELFF. CDR3 sequence (DNA): TGTGCCACCAGCAGAAACAGGGGGCAAACCAGGGGGGAGCTGTTTTTT.

This clone was observed a few times. The chain carries TRBV5-4 and TRBJ2-1, with D possibly being TRBD1 (5 bases). Trimming shortened V by 1 base and J by 0 bases, and 8 bases separated the two germline ends. This CDR3 has 15 amino acids. CDR1 and CDR2 (germline): SGHNT, YYREEE (reference sequence). CDR3 sequence: CASSLPTDSYNEQFF. The CDR3 region has the DNA TGTGCCAGCAGCTTGCCGACAGACTCCTACAATGAGCAGTTCTTC.

This clone was seen just once. V gene TRBV11-3 combines with J gene TRBJ2-1; 11 nucleotides line up with TRBD2. J gave up 7 bases and V 5 bases, and 16 bases lay outside the gene matches. Germline V gene sequence: CDR1 SGHNT, CDR2 YENEEA. The CDR3 consists of 18 residues. The CDR3 spells CASSPGKRASGGRNEQFF. The CDR3 nucleotides are TGTGCCAGCAGCCCTGGGAAGAGGGCTAGCGGGGGGAGGAATGAGCAGTTCTTC.

The rearrangement uses TRBV4-1 and TRBJ2-1; 9 nucleotides align to TRBD1. The CDR3 is 13 amino acids. Germline V gene data show CDR1 as MGHRA and CDR2 as YSYEKL. Trimming took 0 bases from V and 15 from J; bases not matched to a gene: 6. Written as DNA, the CDR3 is TGCGCCAGCAGCCAAGACCGGGACAGGGCGGGGTTCTTC. This sequence encodes CASSQDRDRAGFF.

The genes are TRBV12-5 and TRBJ2-1; D not resolved. Trimming cost V 0 bases and J 3 bases, with 12 bases left between them. CDR1 is LGHNT, CDR2 FRNRAP, per germline. The CDR3 has 16 residues. The CDR3: CASGLVRSSGYNEQFF. In nucleotides, the CDR3 is TGTGCTAGTGGTTTGGTACGGTCCTCGGGCTACAATGAGCAGTTCTTC.

This chain joins TRBV28 and TRBJ2-7; perhaps D is TRBD1 or TRBD2 (5 bases each). V was cut by 11 bases and J by 3 bases, with 23 bases left in between. This CDR3 region has 15 residues. The germline V gene has CDR1 MDHEN and CDR2 SYDVKM. CDR3 bases: TGTGCCCTTTCCTCCGGGACCGAAAGTATCTACGAGCAGTACTTC. This codes for CALSSGTESIYEQYF.

In DNA, the CDR3 is TGCAGCACGGGACAGACCTATGGCTACACCTTC. It encodes CSTGQTYGYTF. The chain joins TRBV20-1 to TRBJ1-2; 7 nucleotides match TRBD1. Germline CDR1 is DFQATT and CDR2 is SNEGSKA (reference sequence). The CDR3 covers 11 residues.

This sequence joins TRBV4-1 and TRBJ2-7; 9 positions agree with TRBD2. The CDR3 length is 16 residues. Germline lookup yields CDR1 MGHRA and CDR2 YSYEKL. Germline trimming cut 2 bases from V and 3 bases from J; bases unmatched to any gene: 8. The CDR3 nucleotides read TGCGCCAGCAGCCAACCGCGTAGCGGGGGACGCTACGAGCAGTACTTC. Protein: CASSQPRSGGRYEQYF.

V usage is TRBV7-2 and J usage is TRBJ1-3, with D perhaps TRBD1 (6 bases). Germline CDR1 reads SGHTA; CDR2 reads FQGNSA. V was cut by 8 bases and J by 3 bases, with 11 bases left in between. The CDR3 has 13 residues. CDR3: CASSGGGGNTIYF. CDR3 nucleotides: TGTGCCAGCTCGGGGGGCGGTGGAAACACCATATATTTT.

The chain is built from TRBV2 and TRBJ1-2; 9 bases fit TRBD1. The junction had 3 bases not matched to a gene; V was cut back by 3 bases and J by 4 bases. CDR1 SNHLY and CDR2 FYNNEI come from the germline V gene. The CDR3 spans 14 residues. The CDR3 reads CASSEDRGSYGYTF. The CDR3 nucleotides are TGTGCCAGCAGTGAGGACAGGGGTAGCTATGGCTACACCTTC.

As for this clone: Within the sample, other DNA sequences also encode this same CDR3. V is TRBV29-1 and J is TRBJ2-6; D unresolved. The germline V gene has CDR1 SQVTM and CDR2 ANQGSEA. The CDR3 has 14 amino acids. V lost 3 bases to trimming and J lost 1 base, with 7 bases between them. The chain's CDR3 is CSVEGGSGANVLTF. The CDR3 DNA reads as TGCAGCGTTGAGGGTGGTTCTGGGGCCAACGTCCTGACTTTC.

The chain employs TRBV29-1 and TRBJ1-5; 8 bases map to TRBD1. CDR3 length: 13 residues. Germline loops: CDR1 SQVTM, CDR2 ANQGSEA. The trim removed 5 bases at V and 5 bases at J, leaving 5 bases unmatched. CDR3 in DNA: TGCAGCGTTCGACAGGGACAGGATCAGCCCCAGCATTTT. Translating it yields CSVRQGQDQPQHF.

This clone was found a few times. V is TRBV2 and J is TRBJ1-6, with D tentatively TRBD1 (6 bases). Germline V gene sequence: CDR1 SNHLY, CDR2 FYNNEI. Deletions cut 8 bases from V and 7 bases from J, with 9 bases between. This CDR3 has 12 residues. DNA for the CDR3: TGTGCCAGCTCGACAGGCAATTCACCCCTCCACTTT. This codes for CASSTGNSPLHF.